What follows are 21 T cell receptor beta chains derived from one specimen sequenced in a study of T cells in Graves' hyperthyroidism and ophthalmopathy. The CDR3 regions of TCR beta were amplified from RNA transcripts. RT-PCR in the first round (using the HTBI primer set) targeted the TCR CDR3. TCRdb reprocessed the multiplex PCR reads with MiXCR, giving one entry per CDR3 protein. The data show a few hundred thousand distinct CDR3 sequences, around 43% seen once. Sequencing used peripheral blood or thyroid tissue (not recorded which). These receptors were taken from an adult woman with Graves' disease, either hyperthyroidism or ophthalmopathy (not recorded which).

This clonotype has more than one count but fewer than ten. This chain links TRBV15 with TRBJ2-7; TRBD2 matches at 11 bases. The germline CDR1 and CDR2 sequences are LNHNV and YYDKDF (reference sequence). After removal of 0 bases from V and 4 bases from J, the junction contained 5 bases not matched to a gene. The CDR3 loop spans 16 amino acids. The CDR3 DNA sequence: TGTGCCACCAGCAGAGATAGACTAGCGGGAAGGTACGAGCAGTACTTC. Translated, it gives CATSRDRLAGRYEQYF.

At least ten counts were recorded for this clonotype. The V call is TRBV9, the J call TRBJ2-5, with a tentative D call TRBD1 (6 bases). Trimming shortened V by 2 bases and J by 1 base, and 12 bases separated the two germline ends. Germline-derived CDR1 and CDR2 are SGDLS and YYNGEE. This CDR3 is 15 amino acids long. Written as DNA, the CDR3 is TGTGCCAGCAGCGTGACCGTGGGGGCCCAAGAGACCCAGTACTTC. Translation: CASSVTVGAQETQYF.

This clonotype was observed a single time. The rearrangement joins TRBV19 to TRBJ1-5; a weak D match, TRBD1 (6 bases). The CDR3 runs 14 residues. Germline-derived CDR1 and CDR2 are LNHDA and SQIVND (reference sequence). The V gene lost 3 bases and the J gene lost 3 bases, with 9 bases spanning the gap. The CDR3 DNA reads TGTGCCAGTAGTATGGACAGTATCAATCAGCCCCAGCATTTT. Its protein product is CASSMDSINQPQHF. Full variable domain (missing parts from reference TRBV19 and TRBJ1-5): DGGITQSPKYLFRKEGQNVTLSCEQNLNHDAMYWYRQDPGQGLRLIYYSQIVNDFQKGDIAEGYSVSREKKESFPLTVTSAQKNPTAFYLCASSMDSINQPQHFGDGTRLSIL.

This clonotype was recorded at least ten times. The rearrangement joins TRBV5-1 to TRBJ1-6; D is unclear. The CDR3 loop spans 12 amino acids. V lost 6 bases and J lost 3, with 4 bases in between. Germline V gene sequence: CDR1 SGHRS, CDR2 YFSETQ. CDR3 in DNA: TGCGCCAGCACAGACTATAATTCACCCCTCCACTTT. It is translated as CASTDYNSPLHF.

In this sample, this clonotype turned up a few times. The rearrangement links TRBV7-3 to TRBJ2-3; D may match TRBD1 or TRBD2 (5 bases each). Germline V gene lookup returns CDR1 SGHTA and CDR2 FQGTGA. The CDR3 consists of 16 residues. V was clipped by 5 bases and J by 2 bases, with 17 bases between them. CDR3 in amino acids: CASSLNRDPPTDTQYF. CDR3 nucleotide sequence: TGTGCCAGCAGCCTAAACCGGGACCCCCCCACAGATACGCAGTATTTT.

This clonotype was observed at least ten times. V and J are TRBV4-2 and TRBJ1-1; D is ambiguous. In germline, CDR1 is LGHNA, CDR2 YNFKEQ. The CDR3 spans 13 residues. With 0 bases removed from V and 10 bases from J, the gap between germline ends came to 12 bases. DNA for the CDR3: TGTGCCAGCAGCCAAGATGAGGATGGGTCAGCTTTCTTT. Translated, it gives CASSQDEDGSAFF.

This chain links TRBV12-3 or TRBV12-4 with TRBJ2-6; D gene unclear. The V end was cut by 6 bases, the J end by 0 bases, with 6 bases between. This CDR3 has 14 amino acids. CDR3 nucleotides: TGTGCCAGCAGCAAGAGCTCTGGGGCCAACGTCCTGACTTTC. Encoded protein: CASSKSSGANVLTF.

This clonotype occurred many times. This chain joins TRBV4-1 and TRBJ1-2; D gene ambiguous. V dropped 0 bases and J dropped 0 bases, with 5 bases sitting between them. Germline values: CDR1 MGHRA, CDR2 YSYEKL. The CDR3 is 14 residues long. The CDR3 coding sequence is TGCGCCAGCAGCCAAGAAACCACTAACTATGGCTACACCTTC. It is translated as CASSQETTNYGYTF.

This clonotype was seen repeatedly, ten times or more. V and J are TRBV5-1 and TRBJ1-4; no definite D call. Trimming took off 2 bases at V and 2 bases at J, with 7 bases between the two ends. Per the germline V gene, CDR1 is SGHRS and CDR2 is YFSETQ. The CDR3 is 14 amino acids. CDR3 sequence: CASSLGQTNEKLFF. The DNA of the CDR3 is TGCGCCAGCAGCTTAGGGCAGACTAATGAAAAACTGTTTTTT.

The chain carries TRBV7-3 and TRBJ1-2; no definite D call. This CDR3 is 13 amino acids long. The germline gives CDR1 SGHTA, CDR2 FQGTGA. The V and J ends lost 5 bases and 2 bases respectively, with 9 bases between them. For the CDR3, the DNA is TGTGCCAGCAGCGTTGAGACAAACTATGGCTACACCTTC. Protein sequence: CASSVETNYGYTF.

J is TRBJ2-5 and V is TRBV2; D is perhaps TRBD1 (6 bases). This CDR3 is 14 amino acids long. V lost 7 bases to trimming and J lost 5 bases, with 17 bases between them. In germline, CDR1 is SNHLY, CDR2 FYNNEI. The CDR3 nucleotides are TGTGCCAGCATCAGGGCCCTGGGGGCCGAGACCCAGTACTTC. It yields the protein CASIRALGAETQYF. Full variable domain (outside the CDR3, taken from reference TRBV2 and TRBJ2-5): EPEVTQTPSHQVTQMGQEVILRCVPISNHLYFYWYRQILGQKVEFLVSFYNNEISEKSEIFDDQFSVERPDGSNFTLKIRSTKLEDSAMYFCASIRALGAETQYFGPGTRLLVL.

In its sample, this clonotype was seen many times. The chain has TRBV20-1 and TRBJ2-2, with 11 nucleotides matching TRBD2. Germline lookup yields CDR1 DFQATT and CDR2 SNEGSKA (reference sequence). J was trimmed by 6 bases and V by 6 bases; bases with no gene match: 15. The CDR3 covers 17 residues. CDR3 sequence reads: CSATRDELAGDSGELFF. CDR3 in DNA: TGCAGTGCCACTCGGGACGAACTAGCGGGAGATTCCGGGGAGCTGTTTTTT.

The V and J genes are TRBV5-1 and TRBJ2-2, with a tentative D call TRBD1 (5 bases). The CDR3 has 15 residues. The ends were cut back, 0 bases at V and 4 bases at J, with 10 bases in the middle. Germline V gene sequence: CDR1 SGHRS, CDR2 YFSETQ. The CDR3 DNA reads TGCGCCAGCAGCTTGGGACAGTCCTCCACCGGGGAGCTGTTTTTT. Amino acids: CASSLGQSSTGELFF.

The chain's CDR3 is CASSRSGTTNTGELFF. DNA for the CDR3: TGTGCCAGCAGCCGATCCGGGACAACGAACACCGGGGAGCTGTTTTTT. The chain links TRBV6-5 to TRBJ2-2; possible D gene TRBD1, 6 bases. CDR3 size: 16 residues. CDR1 MNHEY and CDR2 SVGAGI come from the germline V gene. V was clipped by 6 bases and J by 0 bases, with 14 bases between them.

This clonotype was observed a few times. The genes are TRBV6-5 and TRBJ2-7; 7 positions agree with TRBD2. There are 16 residues in the CDR3. Germline values: CDR1 MNHEY, CDR2 SVGAGI. The J segment lost 4 bases and the V segment lost 3 bases, leaving 12 bases of the junction unmatched. CDR3 bases: TGTGCCAGCAGTTATAGATCGGGGGAGGGCGGGTACGAGCAGTACTTC. Encoded protein: CASSYRSGEGGYEQYF.

In the case of this clonotype: Here the CDR3 omits its conserved ending phenylalanine or tryptophan, so a read error is the likely source. The chain joins TRBV5-1 to TRBJ2-2; D ambiguous. The germline V gene has CDR1 SGHRS and CDR2 YFSETQ. V lost 4 bases, J lost 4 bases, and 5 bases lay in between. This CDR3 spans 12 amino acids. The chain's CDR3 is CASSPGTGELFC. CDR3 nucleotide sequence: TGCGCCAGCAGCCCTGGCACCGGGGAGCTGTTTTGT.

The chain couples TRBV18 to TRBJ1-4, with D tentatively TRBD1 (5 bases). CDR3 length: 13 residues. Germline V lookup: CDR1 KGHSH, CDR2 LQKENI. V was cut by 6 bases and J by 4 bases, with 9 bases left in between. The chain's CDR3 is CASSSQDNEKLFF. In DNA form, the CDR3 reads TGTGCCAGCTCGTCACAGGATAATGAAAAACTGTTTTTT.

The table lists this clonotype with many counts. The rearrangement uses TRBV2 and TRBJ2-5; maybe TRBD1 (6 bases). The CDR3 covers 15 residues. V gave up 8 bases and J gave up 2 bases, with 18 bases separating them. Germline CDR1 SNHLY, CDR2 FYNNEI. This CDR3 is CASYIPRDTQETQYF. CDR3 nucleotides: TGTGCCAGCTATATTCCCCGGGACACACAAGAGACCCAGTACTTC.

This clonotype has just a few counts. The J gene is TRBJ2-7, the V gene TRBV4-3; D may be TRBD2 (6 bases). The germline gives CDR1 LGHNA, CDR2 YSLEER. Trimming took off 0 bases at V and 7 bases at J, with 25 bases between the two ends. The CDR3 is 18 residues long. CDR3 region: CASSQDGVGGSVSEEQYF. The CDR3 bases are TGCGCCAGCAGCCAAGATGGGGTGGGGGGATCCGTTTCGGAGGAGCAGTACTTC.

This clonotype showed up many times. This rearrangement joins TRBV2 to TRBJ2-5; D may be TRBD2 (5 bases). Trimming removed 3 bases from V and 5 bases from J, with 13 bases in between. The CDR3 runs to 14 residues. Germline lookup yields CDR1 SNHLY and CDR2 FYNNEI. The CDR3 DNA reads as TGTGCCAGCAGTGAGGACCTACCGGGGGAGACCCAGTACTTC. Encoded protein: CASSEDLPGETQYF.

This clonotype was observed many times. The J gene is TRBJ1-4, the V gene TRBV27; D remains ambiguous. V lost 7 bases, J lost 10 bases, and 16 bases lay in between. The CDR3 spans 13 residues. Per germline, CDR1 MNHEY and CDR2 SMNVEV (reference sequence). The CDR3 sequence is CASTRGGVGKLFF. The CDR3 DNA is TGTGCCAGCACCAGAGGAGGAGTTGGAAAACTGTTTTTT.